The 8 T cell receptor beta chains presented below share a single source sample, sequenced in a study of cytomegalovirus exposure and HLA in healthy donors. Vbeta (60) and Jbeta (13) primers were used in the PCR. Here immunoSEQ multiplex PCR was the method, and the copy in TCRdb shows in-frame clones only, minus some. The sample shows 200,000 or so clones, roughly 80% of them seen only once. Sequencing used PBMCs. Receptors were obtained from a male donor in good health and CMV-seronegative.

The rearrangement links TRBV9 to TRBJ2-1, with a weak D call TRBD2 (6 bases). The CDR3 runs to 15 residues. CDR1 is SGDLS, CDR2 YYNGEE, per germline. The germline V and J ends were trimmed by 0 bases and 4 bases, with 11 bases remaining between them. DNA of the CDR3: TGTGCCAGCAGCGTAGATGGACTACCATACAATGAGCAGTTCTTC. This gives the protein CASSVDGLPYNEQFF.

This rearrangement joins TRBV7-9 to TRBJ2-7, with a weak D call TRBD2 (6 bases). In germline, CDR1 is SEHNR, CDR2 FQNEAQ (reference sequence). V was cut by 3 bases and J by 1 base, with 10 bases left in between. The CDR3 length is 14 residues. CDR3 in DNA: TGTGCCAGCAGCTTCGTTAGCGGATCCTACGAGCAGTACTTC. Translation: CASSFVSGSYEQYF.

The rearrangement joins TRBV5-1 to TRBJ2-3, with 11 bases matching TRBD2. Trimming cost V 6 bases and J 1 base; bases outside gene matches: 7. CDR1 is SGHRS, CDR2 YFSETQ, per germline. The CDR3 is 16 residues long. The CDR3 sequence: CASTTSGRGGTDTQYF. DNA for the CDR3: TGCGCCAGCACTACTAGCGGGAGAGGGGGCACAGATACGCAGTATTTT.

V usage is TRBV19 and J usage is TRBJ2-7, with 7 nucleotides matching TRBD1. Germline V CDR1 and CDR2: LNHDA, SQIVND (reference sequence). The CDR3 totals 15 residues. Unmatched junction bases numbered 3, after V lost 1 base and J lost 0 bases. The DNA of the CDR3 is TGTGCCAGTAGTATAGGGGCAGGGGGCTCCTACGAGCAGTACTTC. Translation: CASSIGAGGSYEQYF.

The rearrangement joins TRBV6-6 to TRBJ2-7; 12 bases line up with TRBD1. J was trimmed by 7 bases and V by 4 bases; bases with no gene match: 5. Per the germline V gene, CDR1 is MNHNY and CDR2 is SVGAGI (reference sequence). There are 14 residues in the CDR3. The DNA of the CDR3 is TGTGCCAGCAGTTGGGACAGGGGGCGGAGGGAGCAGTACTTC. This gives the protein CASSWDRGRREQYF.

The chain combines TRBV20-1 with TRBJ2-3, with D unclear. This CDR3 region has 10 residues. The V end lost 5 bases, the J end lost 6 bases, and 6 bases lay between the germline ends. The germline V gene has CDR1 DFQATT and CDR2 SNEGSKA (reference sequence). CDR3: CSAERDTQYF. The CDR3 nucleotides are TGCAGTGCTGAGAGGGATACGCAGTATTTT.

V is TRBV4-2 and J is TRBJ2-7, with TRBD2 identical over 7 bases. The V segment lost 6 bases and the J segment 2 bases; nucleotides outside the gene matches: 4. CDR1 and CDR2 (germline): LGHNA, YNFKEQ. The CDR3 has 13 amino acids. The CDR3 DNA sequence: TGTGCCAGCAGTCTCAGCGGGACCTACGAGCAGTACTTC. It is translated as CASSLSGTYEQYF.

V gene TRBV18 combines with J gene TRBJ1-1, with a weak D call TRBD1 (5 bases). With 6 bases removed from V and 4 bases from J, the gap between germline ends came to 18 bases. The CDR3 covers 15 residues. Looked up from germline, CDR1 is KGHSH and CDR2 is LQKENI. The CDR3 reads CASSSTPFRGTEAFF. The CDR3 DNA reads TGTGCCAGCTCCTCTACTCCTTTTAGGGGCACTGAAGCTTTCTTT.